Listed below are T cell receptor beta chains from one sample, sequenced in a study of graft-versus-host responses after intestinal transplantation. The data were produced by immunoSEQ multiplex PCR, yet TCRdb's version contains in-frame clones alone and is incomplete. The table includes under 50,000 clones, 80% to 95% detected once. The sample was PBMCs, taken 734 days after intestinal transplantation. Receptor source: a human patient who received an intestinal transplant, so some T cells may come from the graft donor. The CDR3 runs from the conserved cysteine through the conserved F or W. Each record gives: J gene, V gene, D gene, clone size, CDR3 protein, CDR3 DNA. D genes are given only for firm matches. The size of a clone is reported for some rows only, either as once, few or many, or as a class for expanded clones.

J: TRBJ2-7
V: TRBV18
D: NA
size: NA
CDR3: CASSPGYLGDYSYEQYF
DNA: TGTGCCAGCTCACCGGGTTATCTAGGTGATTACTCCTACGAGCAGTACTTC

J: TRBJ2-1
V: TRBV18
D: TRBD2
size: NA
CDR3: CASGAREGTEQFF
DNA: TGTGCCAGCGGGGCGCGGGAGGGGACTGAGCAGTTCTTC

J: TRBJ2-3
V: TRBV6-4
D: NA
size: NA
CDR3: CASSQEWEGTDTQYF
DNA: TGTGCCAGCAGTCAAGAATGGGAAGGGACAGATACGCAGTATTTT

J: TRBJ1-3
V: TRBV28
D: NA
size: NA
CDR3: CASSFGGQNTIYF
DNA: TGTGCCAGCAGTTTTGGGGGTCAGAACACCATATATTTT

J: TRBJ2-2
V: TRBV5-1
D: NA
size: NA
CDR3: CASSHLGPGGLLGLAGELFF
DNA: TGCGCCAGCAGCCACTTGGGCCCAGGGGGGCTCCTAGGTTTGGCCGGGGAGCTGTTTTTT

J: TRBJ2-2
V: TRBV11-2
D: NA
size: NA
CDR3: CASIAVYPGELFF
DNA: TGTGCCAGTATCGCAGTATACCCCGGGGAGCTGTTTTTT

J: TRBJ2-6
V: TRBV5-6
D: NA
size: NA
CDR3: CASSAGWGSGANVLTF
DNA: TGTGCCAGCAGCGCGGGGTGGGGGTCTGGGGCCAACGTCCTGACTTTC

J: TRBJ2-3
V: TRBV7-9
D: NA
size: NA
CDR3: CASTMSPDTQYF
DNA: TGTGCCAGCACCATGTCCCCAGATACGCAGTATTTT

J: TRBJ2-1
V: TRBV6-5
D: NA
size: NA
CDR3: CASSYTASRSYNEQFF
DNA: TGTGCCAGCAGTTACACAGCCAGCCGCTCCTACAATGAGCAGTTCTTC

J: TRBJ2-3
V: TRBV5-1
D: TRBD1
size: NA
CDR3: CASSLPGTGITDTQYF
DNA: TGCGCCAGCAGCTTACCCGGGACAGGGATAACAGATACGCAGTATTTT

J: TRBJ2-1
V: TRBV6-1
D: TRBD2
size: NA
CDR3: CASSGDSSGGYNEQFF
DNA: TGTGCCAGCAGTGGGGACTCTAGCGGGGGCTACAATGAGCAGTTCTTC

J: TRBJ2-3
V: TRBV11-1
D: NA
size: NA
CDR3: CASSFQTGTQYF
DNA: TGTGCCAGCAGCTTCCAGACTGGTACGCAGTATTTT

J: TRBJ2-7
V: TRBV4-1
D: TRBD1
size: NA
CDR3: CASSRLTGTELYEQYF
DNA: TGCGCCAGCAGCCGCCTCACCGGGACAGAACTCTACGAGCAGTACTTC

J: TRBJ2-1
V: TRBV6-5
D: NA
size: NA
CDR3: CASRLDRYNEQFF
DNA: TGTGCCAGCAGGTTAGACAGGTACAATGAGCAGTTCTTC

J: TRBJ1-6
V: TRBV5-1
D: NA
size: NA
CDR3: CASSPRTRSSYNSPLHF
DNA: TGCGCCAGCAGCCCAAGGACGAGGAGCTCCTATAATTCACCCCTCCACTTT

J: TRBJ2-5
V: TRBV6-5
D: TRBD2
size: NA
CDR3: CASSYLLAGGETQYF
DNA: TGTGCCAGCAGTTACTTGCTAGCGGGGGGAGAGACCCAGTACTTC

J: TRBJ2-7
V: TRBV28
D: NA
size: NA
CDR3: CASSHAGQGRVEQYF
DNA: TGTGCCAGCAGTCACGCCGGGCAGGGCAGGGTGGAGCAGTACTTC

J: TRBJ1-6
V: TRBV9
D: TRBD1
size: NA
CDR3: CASSTGDYNSPLHF
DNA: TGTGCCAGCAGTACAGGGGACTATAATTCACCCCTCCACTTT

J: TRBJ1-1
V: TRBV11-2
D: NA
size: once
CDR3: CASSLEWGNTEAFF
DNA: TGTGCCAGCAGCTTAGAGTGGGGGAACACTGAAGCTTTCTTT

J: TRBJ1-6
V: TRBV5-5
D: NA
size: NA
CDR3: CASSLDRDYNSPLHF
DNA: TGTGCCAGCAGCTTGGACAGGGACTATAATTCACCCCTCCACTTT

J: TRBJ2-3
V: TRBV7-9
D: TRBD2
size: NA
CDR3: CASSTTSGRDDTQYF
DNA: TGTGCCAGCAGCACGACCAGCGGGAGGGATGATACGCAGTATTTT

J: TRBJ1-4
V: TRBV28
D: TRBD1
size: NA
CDR3: CASSSPGQTNEKLFF
DNA: TGTGCCAGCAGTTCGCCGGGACAGACTAATGAAAAACTGTTTTTT

J: TRBJ2-1
V: TRBV7-9
D: NA
size: NA
CDR3: CASSLVRSVQRSYNEQFF
DNA: TGTGCCAGCAGCTTAGTACGGTCAGTACAACGCTCCTACAATGAGCAGTTCTTC

J: TRBJ1-3
V: TRBV19
D: NA
size: NA
CDR3: CASRTDTIGEALWGTGNTIYF
DNA: TGTGCCAGTAGGACAGACACCATCGGGGAGGCTCTCTGGGGAACTGGAAACACCATATATTTT

J: TRBJ2-5
V: TRBV21-1
D: NA
size: NA
CDR3: CASSKAGVITGIETQYF
DNA: TGTGCCAGCAGCAAAGCCGGGGTAATCACAGGGATAGAGACCCAGTACTTC

J: TRBJ1-6
V: TRBV12-5
D: NA
size: NA
CDR3: CASGDHWDDGSPLHF
DNA: TGTGCTAGTGGTGACCATTGGGATGATGGTTCACCCCTCCACTTT

J: TRBJ1-2
V: TRBV6-5
D: TRBD1
size: NA
CDR3: CASRPWTGSYGYTF
DNA: TGTGCCAGCAGACCCTGGACAGGTAGCTATGGCTACACCTTC

J: TRBJ2-5
V: TRBV5-1
D: TRBD2
size: NA
CDR3: CASSFGSGTIETQYF
DNA: TGCGCCAGCAGCTTCGGGTCAGGGACTATAGAGACCCAGTACTTC

J: TRBJ2-7
V: TRBV7-9
D: TRBD1
size: NA
CDR3: CASSSHLTGDYEQYF
DNA: TGTGCCAGCAGCTCCCACCTGACAGGGGACTACGAGCAGTACTTC

J: TRBJ2-7
V: TRBV10-2
D: TRBD1
size: NA
CDR3: CASSESYPGQGNEQYF
DNA: TGCGCCAGCAGTGAGTCCTACCCGGGACAGGGGAACGAGCAGTACTTC

J: TRBJ2-5
V: TRBV7-2
D: NA
size: NA
CDR3: CASSFQTGILETQYF
DNA: TGTGCCAGCAGCTTTCAGACAGGCATTCTGGAGACCCAGTACTTC

J: TRBJ2-7
V: TRBV25-1
D: TRBD2
size: NA
CDR3: CASSKLAGDEQYF
DNA: TGTGCCAGCAGCAAACTAGCGGGAGACGAGCAGTACTTC

J: TRBJ2-7
V: TRBV6-5
D: NA
size: NA
CDR3: CASCRLTDTYEQYF
DNA: TGTGCCAGCTGCCGTTTAACAGACACCTACGAGCAGTACTTC

J: TRBJ2-5
V: TRBV9
D: NA
size: NA
CDR3: CASSPDDGARETQYF
DNA: TGTGCCAGCAGCCCTGACGACGGGGCCAGGGAGACCCAGTACTTC

J: TRBJ2-1
V: TRBV6-6
D: NA
size: NA
CDR3: CASSYSREIMGFF
DNA: TGTGCCAGCAGTTACTCGAGAGAGATCATGGGGTTCTTC

J: TRBJ2-3
V: TRBV11-2
D: NA
size: NA
CDR3: CASMTGTDTQYF
DNA: TGTGCCAGCATGACAGGCACAGATACGCAGTATTTT

J: TRBJ2-7
V: TRBV2
D: TRBD1
size: NA
CDR3: CALRGQASAYEQYF
DNA: TGTGCCCTCAGGGGACAGGCGTCGGCCTACGAGCAGTACTTC

J: TRBJ2-2
V: TRBV9
D: TRBD2
size: NA
CDR3: CASSVFQGLAGAGELFF
DNA: TGTGCCAGCAGCGTCTTCCAGGGACTAGCGGGCGCCGGGGAGCTGTTTTTT

J: TRBJ2-7
V: TRBV6-5
D: NA
size: NA
CDR3: CASTKDSEETYEQYF
DNA: TGTGCCAGCACCAAAGACAGTGAAGAAACCTACGAGCAGTACTTC

J: TRBJ2-7
V: TRBV11-3
D: TRBD1
size: NA
CDR3: CASSLEGTGNYEQYF
DNA: TGTGCCAGCAGCTTAGAAGGGACAGGAAATTACGAGCAGTACTTC

J: TRBJ1-3
V: TRBV2
D: NA
size: NA
CDR3: CASDQTSIRNTIYF
DNA: TGTGCCAGCGATCAGACCTCCATTAGAAACACCATATATTTT

J: TRBJ2-3
V: TRBV4-1
D: NA
size: NA
CDR3: CASSQVSSDTQYF
DNA: TGCGCCAGCAGCCAAGTTTCCTCAGATACGCAGTATTTT

J: TRBJ1-2
V: TRBV5-1
D: NA
size: NA
CDR3: CASSLETDDYGYTF
DNA: TGCGCCAGCAGCTTGGAGACGGACGACTATGGCTACACCTTC

J: TRBJ2-7
V: TRBV19
D: TRBD1
size: NA
CDR3: CASSRQGRREQYF
DNA: TGTGCCAGTAGCCGACAGGGAAGGAGAGAGCAGTACTTC

J: TRBJ1-2
V: TRBV19
D: NA
size: NA
CDR3: CASTPRGGIYGYTF
DNA: TGTGCCAGTACCCCCCGAGGGGGGATCTATGGCTACACCTTC

J: TRBJ1-4
V: TRBV11-2
D: NA
size: NA
CDR3: CASSPRVIDEKLFF
DNA: TGTGCCAGCAGCCCCCGAGTAATAGATGAAAAACTGTTTTTT

J: TRBJ1-6
V: TRBV19
D: NA
size: few
CDR3: CASRTGTQNSPLHF
DNA: TGTGCCAGTAGGACCGGGACCCAAAATTCACCCCTCCACTTT

J: TRBJ2-7
V: TRBV7-9
D: NA
size: NA
CDR3: CAIYFNRGGEQYF
DNA: TGTGCCATCTATTTTAATCGGGGAGGCGAGCAGTACTTC

J: TRBJ2-3
V: TRBV5-1
D: NA
size: NA
CDR3: CASRTRKRLTSTDTQYF
DNA: TGCGCCAGCAGGACAAGGAAGAGGTTAACAAGCACAGATACGCAGTATTTT

J: TRBJ2-7
V: TRBV10-3
D: TRBD2
size: once
CDR3: CAIRSVTSGGEEYEQYF
DNA: TGTGCCATCAGGTCGGTGACTAGCGGGGGGGAAGAGTACGAGCAGTACTTC

J: TRBJ2-5
V: TRBV29-1
D: NA
size: NA
CDR3: CSVEDHDTSSGETQYF
DNA: TGCAGCGTTGAAGATCACGACACTTCTTCGGGAGAGACCCAGTACTTC

J: TRBJ1-1
V: TRBV29-1
D: NA
size: NA
CDR3: CSVEGGRFGLNTEAFF
DNA: TGCAGCGTTGAAGGGGGCAGGTTTGGTTTGAACACTGAAGCTTTCTTT

J: TRBJ2-1
V: TRBV15
D: TRBD1
size: NA
CDR3: CATSSSGGFVEQFF
DNA: TGTGCCACCAGCAGCTCAGGGGGATTCGTAGAGCAGTTCTTC

J: TRBJ1-6
V: TRBV7-3
D: NA
size: few
CDR3: CASSLDYRNSPLHF
DNA: TGTGCCAGCAGCTTAGATTACCGGAATTCACCCCTCCACTTT

J: TRBJ1-3
V: TRBV11-2
D: NA
size: NA
CDR3: CASSPGRRYTIYF
DNA: TGTGCCAGCAGCCCCGGACGGCGATACACCATATATTTT

J: TRBJ1-3
V: TRBV19
D: NA
size: once
CDR3: CASSALLLGTSGNTIYF
DNA: TGTGCCAGTAGTGCCCTCTTGTTGGGGACATCTGGAAACACCATATATTTT

J: TRBJ1-2
V: TRBV29-1
D: NA
size: NA
CDR3: CSAVGAPGLSGYTF
DNA: TGCAGCGCCGTTGGGGCCCCGGGACTTTCTGGCTACACCTTC

J: TRBJ2-7
V: TRBV29-1
D: NA
size: NA
CDR3: CSVVWGGWDEQYF
DNA: TGCAGCGTTGTCTGGGGTGGCTGGGACGAGCAGTACTTC

J: TRBJ1-6
V: TRBV7-2
D: TRBD1
size: NA
CDR3: CASSLGQGVSPLHF
DNA: TGTGCCAGCAGCTTAGGACAGGGAGTTTCACCCCTCCACTTT